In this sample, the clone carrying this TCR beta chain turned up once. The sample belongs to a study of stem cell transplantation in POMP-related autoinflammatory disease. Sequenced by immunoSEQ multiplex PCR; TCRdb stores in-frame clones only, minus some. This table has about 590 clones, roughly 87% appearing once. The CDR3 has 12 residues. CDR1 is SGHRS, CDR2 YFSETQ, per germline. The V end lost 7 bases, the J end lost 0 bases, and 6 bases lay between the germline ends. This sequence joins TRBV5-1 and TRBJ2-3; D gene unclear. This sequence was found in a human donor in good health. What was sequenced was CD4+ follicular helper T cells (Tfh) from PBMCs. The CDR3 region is CASATSTDTQYF. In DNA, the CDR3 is TGCGCCAGCGCCACTAGCACAGATACGCAGTATTTT.